This entry lists 31 T cell receptor beta chains sequenced from one sample in a study of blood T cell repertoires in COVID-19. Clones were sequenced by immunoSEQ multiplex PCR, and TCRdb holds only the in-frame ones, with some missing. The sample includes roughly 100,000 clones, about 90% of them seen just once. What was sequenced was peripheral blood. The receptors here all came from a man aged 50 to 59 in a cohort sampled during active COVID-19.

This chain connects TRBV14 to TRBJ2-7; TRBD2 might be the D (6 bases). The CDR3 totals 13 residues. Germline V gene sequence: CDR1 SGHDN, CDR2 FVKESK. Trimming took 0 bases from V and 6 from J, leaving 9 bases between them. As DNA, the CDR3 is TGTGCCAGCAGCCAAGATTGGGGACTCGAGCAGTACTTC. Protein: CASSQDWGLEQYF.

This chain links TRBV27 with TRBJ2-5; no definite D call. This CDR3 spans 17 amino acids. V was clipped by 6 bases and J by 0 bases, with 20 bases between them. Germline values: CDR1 MNHEY, CDR2 SMNVEV (reference sequence). The CDR3, as DNA: TGTGCCAGCAGGACCCGCTCCTCCAGGAAGTACCAAGAGACCCAGTACTTC. Amino acid sequence: CASRTRSSRKYQETQYF.

The chain uses TRBV4-1 and TRBJ2-2; D gene ambiguous. V was clipped by 0 bases and J by 6 bases, with 11 bases between them. This CDR3 spans 15 amino acids. Germline V lookup: CDR1 MGHRA, CDR2 YSYEKL. CDR3 amino acids: CASSQEEAIPGELFF. CDR3 nucleotides: TGCGCCAGCAGCCAAGAAGAAGCAATCCCCGGGGAGCTGTTTTTT.

The chain is built from TRBV5-5 and TRBJ1-2; 11 nucleotides agree with TRBD1. The V segment lost 5 bases and the J segment 1 base; nucleotides outside the gene matches: 7. The V gene's germline CDR1 is SGHKS and CDR2 YYEKEE (reference sequence). This CDR3 region has 16 residues. CDR3: CASRVMGQGVNYGYTF. CDR3 nucleotide sequence: TGTGCCAGCAGAGTGATGGGACAGGGGGTTAACTATGGCTACACCTTC.

The CDR3 DNA is TGTGCCAGCAGTCCCCTAGAGGCGGGGATCCAGACCCAGTACTTC. Translating it yields CASSPLEAGIQTQYF. The chain is built from TRBV6-2 or TRBV6-3 and TRBJ2-5; the D gene is possibly TRBD2 (6 bases). The CDR3 loop spans 15 amino acids. Trimming took 5 bases from V and 6 from J, leaving 19 bases between them. CDR1 and CDR2 (germline): MNHEY, SVGEGT.

V and J are TRBV7-6 and TRBJ2-6; 9 bases line up with TRBD1. V lost 7 bases to trimming and J lost 4 bases; unmatched junction nucleotides: 20. CDR1 and CDR2 from the germline V gene are SGHVS and FNYEAQ. The length of the CDR3 is 20 residues. CDR3: CASTEEPGTGHPLGANVLTF. The CDR3 nucleotides are TGTGCCAGCACCGAAGAACCCGGGACAGGGCACCCCTTGGGGGCCAACGTCCTGACTTTC.

The rearrangement joins TRBV3-1 (or the pseudogene TRBV3-2) to TRBJ2-5; 9 bases map to TRBD2. V lost 4 bases and J lost 1; bases outside the gene matches: 1. There are 14 residues in the CDR3. Germline values: CDR1 LGHDT, CDR2 YNNKEL (reference sequence). This CDR3 reads CASSRAGGQETQYF. In nucleotides, the CDR3 is TGTGCCAGCAGCCGAGCGGGGGGCCAAGAGACCCAGTACTTC.

The chain is built from TRBV9 and TRBJ2-1; possible D gene TRBD2, 7 bases. Germline CDR1 reads SGDLS; CDR2 reads YYNGEE. V was clipped by 0 bases and J by 6 bases, with 13 bases between them. The CDR3 loop spans 15 amino acids. CDR3 sequence: CASSVVGGPGNEQFF. CDR3 sequence (DNA): TGTGCCAGCAGCGTAGTCGGGGGGCCGGGCAATGAGCAGTTCTTC.

The genes are TRBV5-6 and TRBJ1-2; the match to TRBD1 covers 9 bases. Trimming at V came to 5 bases and at J to 0 bases, leaving 2 bases not matched to a gene. Germline V gene sequence: CDR1 SGHDT, CDR2 YYEEEE. The CDR3 contains 14 residues. The CDR3 bases are TGTGCCAGCAGACGGACAGGGGCTAACTATGGCTACACCTTC. This gives the protein CASRRTGANYGYTF.

The genes are TRBV11-1 and TRBJ1-6, with 8 bases lining up with TRBD1. Germline values: CDR1 SGHAT, CDR2 FQDESV (reference sequence). The CDR3 contains 14 residues. Trimming cost V 1 base and J 12 bases; bases outside gene matches: 5. In DNA, the CDR3 is TGTGCCAGCAGCTTAGAGGACAGGGCAGGACCCCTCCACTTT. This sequence encodes CASSLEDRAGPLHF.

This chain connects TRBV11-3 to TRBJ2-3, with D possibly matching TRBD2 (7 bases). Germline CDR1 reads SGHNT; CDR2 reads YENEEA. V was trimmed by 0 bases and J by 6 bases, leaving 19 bases between them. This CDR3 has 17 amino acids. CDR3 sequence reads: CASSLDRGGQEGDTQYF. CDR3 bases: TGTGCCAGCAGCTTAGATCGCGGGGGCCAAGAGGGGGATACGCAGTATTTT.

V and J are TRBV12-3 or TRBV12-4 and TRBJ2-7; 8 bases fit TRBD1. Unmatched junction bases numbered 6, after V lost 4 bases and J lost 7 bases. This CDR3 has 13 residues. Written as DNA, the CDR3 is TGTGCCAGCAGTTCCCAGGGGGCGGGGGAGCAGTACTTC. Amino acid sequence: CASSSQGAGEQYF.

CDR3 sequence: CASSSDRVGQPQHF. In DNA form, the CDR3 reads TGTGCCAGCAGCTCCGACAGGGTAGGCCAGCCCCAGCATTTT. The rearrangement joins TRBV11-2 to TRBJ1-5, with 7 bases that match TRBD1. The CDR3 runs 14 residues. CDR1 SGHAT and CDR2 FQNNGV come from the germline V gene. V gave up 4 bases and J gave up 7 bases; unmatched junction bases: 7.

The chain employs TRBV9 and TRBJ2-3, with 7 bases aligning to TRBD2. The CDR3 length is 17 residues. Losses at the gene ends were 3 bases for V and 3 bases for J; bases not matched to a gene: 13. Germline-derived CDR1 and CDR2 are SGDLS and YYNGEE. The CDR3, as DNA: TGTGCCAGCAGCGCCACCCCGGGGGGTCATGGTACAGATACGCAGTATTTT. It encodes CASSATPGGHGTDTQYF.

This chain connects TRBV6-5 to TRBJ2-7; 11 bases match TRBD1. The V gene's germline CDR1 is MNHEY and CDR2 SVGAGI. There are 14 residues in the CDR3. V lost 6 bases, J lost 6 bases, and 7 bases stayed unmatched. CDR3 loop: CASSKGQGDGEQYF. DNA for the CDR3: TGTGCCAGCAGCAAGGGACAGGGGGATGGCGAGCAGTACTTC.

This chain links TRBV27 with TRBJ2-5; no firm D call. V was clipped by 5 bases and J by 0 bases, with 7 bases between them. CDR1 MNHEY and CDR2 SMNVEV come from the germline V gene (reference sequence). This CDR3 region has 13 residues. The CDR3 sequence: CASSTRYQETQYF. CDR3 DNA: TGTGCCAGCAGTACACGATACCAAGAGACCCAGTACTTC.

The chain combines TRBV2 with TRBJ1-6, with TRBD1 matching 9 bases. CDR3 length: 14 amino acids. Germline V gene sequence: CDR1 SNHLY, CDR2 FYNNEI. Unmatched junction bases numbered 7, after V lost 10 bases and J lost 6 bases. This CDR3 reads CATKGQGRNSPLHF. DNA of the CDR3: TGTGCCACCAAAGGACAGGGGCGTAATTCACCCCTCCACTTT.

This clone was seen just once. The genes are TRBV5-6 and TRBJ1-1; D gene ambiguous. The CDR3 runs to 12 residues. V was shortened by 0 bases and J by 9 bases, with 9 bases between the two germline ends. The germline V gene encodes CDR1 SGHDT and CDR2 YYEEEE. The CDR3 region has the DNA TGTGCCAGCAGCTTGGGGAGGGAACAAGCTTTCTTT. It specifies CASSLGREQAFF.

This clone was picked up a small number of times. The V gene is TRBV29-1, the J gene TRBJ1-3, with TRBD1 matching over 8 bases. The CDR3 totals 13 residues. The germline CDR1 and CDR2 sequences are SQVTM and ANQGSEA. With V trimmed by 7 bases and J by 0 bases, 2 bases remained unmatched. This CDR3 is CSAGQGSGNTIYF. Here the CDR3 DNA reads TGCAGCGCCGGACAGGGCTCTGGAAACACCATATATTTT.

CDR3 DNA sequence: TGTGCCAGTTGCGAGACTAGTAACAATGAGCAGTTCTTC. Translated, it gives CASCETSNNEQFF. This sequence joins TRBV19 and TRBJ2-1, with a tentative D call TRBD2 (6 bases). The CDR3 length is 13 residues. With 8 bases removed from V and 5 bases from J, the gap between germline ends came to 13 bases. CDR1 is LNHDA, CDR2 SQIVND, per germline (reference sequence).

The chain links TRBV5-1 to TRBJ2-1; 10 positions match TRBD1. V lost 4 bases to trimming and J lost 10 bases; unmatched junction nucleotides: 5. Germline CDR1 reads SGHRS; CDR2 reads YFSETQ. This CDR3 comprises 13 residues. The DNA of the CDR3 is TGCGCCAGCAGCCTGGACAGGGGGGTAGAGCAGTTCTTC. It codes for CASSLDRGVEQFF.

The chain joins TRBV28 to TRBJ2-2, with 11 bases fitting TRBD1. After removal of 2 bases from V and 5 bases from J, the junction contained 4 bases not matched to a gene. This CDR3 spans 16 amino acids. Germline loops: CDR1 MDHEN, CDR2 SYDVKM. For the CDR3, the DNA is TGTGCCAGCAGTTTAGGGACAGGGGGATATACCGGGGAGCTGTTTTTT. Translating gives CASSLGTGGYTGELFF.

This chain uses TRBV18 with TRBJ2-7; 9 bases agree with TRBD1. The germline gives CDR1 KGHSH, CDR2 LQKENI. The J segment lost 1 base and the V segment lost 2 bases, leaving 6 bases of the junction unmatched. The CDR3 totals 16 residues. The CDR3, as DNA: TGTGCCAGCTCACCAGGGGGACAGGGCGCGTCCTACGAGCAGTACTTC. Its translation is CASSPGGQGASYEQYF.

V is TRBV21-1 and J is TRBJ1-2; TRBD1 reflects the table's D call only, with no check against the DNA. TRBV21-1 is recorded as a pseudogene. The CDR3 runs 15 residues. CDR3 coding DNA: TGTGCCAGCAGCAAAGCCCTACAGGGGGTCTATGGCTACACCTTC. Its translation is CASSKALQGVYGYTF.

This chain uses TRBV4-3 with TRBJ2-7, with 7 bases matching TRBD1. Looked up from germline, CDR1 is LGHNA and CDR2 is YSLEER. Germline trimming cut 0 bases from V and 2 bases from J; bases unmatched to any gene: 1. The CDR3 consists of 14 residues. In DNA, the CDR3 is TGCGCCAGCAGCCAAGACAGGGGGACCTACGAGCAGTACTTC. Protein: CASSQDRGTYEQYF.

CDR3 in amino acids: CASLNLINTEAFF. The CDR3 region has the DNA TGTGCCAGCCTAAACCTCATAAACACTGAAGCTTTCTTT. This chain joins TRBV28 and TRBJ1-1; D remains unclear. Germline CDR1 and CDR2: MDHEN and SYDVKM. Trimming removed 8 bases from V and 2 bases from J, with 12 bases in between. The CDR3 sequence is 13 residues long.

The CDR3 is CANSQGDRGEQYF. For the CDR3, the DNA is TGTGCCAACTCCCAGGGGGACAGGGGTGAGCAGTACTTC. The chain is built from TRBV6-5 and TRBJ2-7; TRBD1 agrees at 10 bases. CDR3 length equals 13 residues. The V and J ends lost 10 bases and 7 bases, in that order; junction bases with no gene match: 10. Germline values: CDR1 MNHEY, CDR2 SVGAGI.

This rearrangement joins TRBV10-1 to TRBJ2-5; 7 bases match TRBD2. The length of the CDR3 is 17 residues. Losses at the gene ends were 8 bases for V and 0 bases for J; bases not matched to a gene: 15. Germline CDR1 and CDR2: WNHNN and SYGVQD (reference sequence). DNA of the CDR3: TGCGCCAGCGGTGGACTAGGGCCGAAAGAGTACCAAGAGACCCAGTACTTC. Its translation: CASGGLGPKEYQETQYF.

The DNA for the CDR3 is TGCGCCAGCAGCAAACTGACAGGGGGCGAAGAGACCCAGTACTTC. It codes for CASSKLTGGEETQYF. The gene calls are TRBV4-1 and TRBJ2-5; TRBD1 aligns across 10 bases. V dropped 5 bases and J dropped 3; count of bases not matched to a gene: 6. Germline lookup yields CDR1 MGHRA and CDR2 YSYEKL. The CDR3 has 15 amino acids.

The chain has TRBV24-1 and TRBJ1-2; 10 nucleotides align to TRBD1. The junction had 8 bases not matched to a gene; V was cut back by 3 bases and J by 8 bases. Germline V gene data show CDR1 as KGHDR and CDR2 as SFDVKD. The CDR3 length is 15 residues. The CDR3 nucleotides read TGTGCCACCAGTGATCCCACCGGGACAGGGGACGGCTACACCTTC. The encoded protein is CATSDPTGTGDGYTF.

The chain recombines TRBV12-3 or TRBV12-4 with TRBJ1-1; D might be TRBD1 (5 bases). CDR3 size: 12 residues. V dropped 6 bases and J dropped 4 bases, with 9 bases sitting between them. The CDR3 sequence is CASSQGSTEAFF. The CDR3 DNA follows: TGTGCCAGCAGCCAGGGAAGCACTGAAGCTTTCTTT.